These 16 T cell receptor beta chains were sequenced from one sample in a study of blood T cells in healthy people across ages. For the second PCR, which ran for about 7 to 11 cycles, a sample-barcoded 5' primer and a J-beta primer mix were used. One entry per CDR3 protein, called by TCRdb with MiXCR from the 5' RACE reads. The sample contains 700,000 to 1,000,000 distinct CDR3 sequences, 40% to 50% of which appear only once. The sample comprised blood. These receptors came from a man between 60 and 75 years old in good health.

The chain uses TRBV10-3 and TRBJ1-2, with 11 positions matching TRBD1. Germline CDR1 is ENHRY and CDR2 is SYGVKD. The trim removed 10 bases at V and 3 bases at J, leaving 10 bases unmatched. The length of the CDR3 is 15 residues. The CDR3 protein is CATRGTGGPYYGYTF. CDR3 nucleotide sequence: TGTGCCACTCGGGGGACAGGGGGGCCCTACTATGGCTACACCTTC.

There are a few counts of this clonotype. This chain joins TRBV7-2 and TRBJ2-4; TRBD2 matches at 7 bases. After removal of 5 bases from V and 8 bases from J, the junction contained 6 bases not matched to a gene. The germline V gene encodes CDR1 SGHTA and CDR2 FQGNSA. This CDR3 has 13 residues. The DNA of the CDR3 is TGTGCCAGCAGCCTGGGACTAAGGGACATTCAGTACTTC. It yields the protein CASSLGLRDIQYF.

In this sample, this clonotype turned up many times. The chain couples TRBV7-6 to TRBJ2-7; 8 bases match TRBD1. There are 13 residues in the CDR3. Unmatched junction bases numbered 6, after V lost 5 bases and J lost 6 bases. The germline V gene encodes CDR1 SGHVS and CDR2 FNYEAQ. This chain's CDR3 is CASSIRQGSEQYF. CDR3 in DNA: TGTGCCAGCAGCATCAGACAGGGGAGCGAGCAGTACTTC.

In the case of this clonotype: This may be a read error, as it is one base from a much larger clone. The rearrangement links TRBV4-1 to TRBJ2-1, with 7 nucleotides matching TRBD2. Germline-derived CDR1 and CDR2 are MGHRA and YSYEKL. Unmatched junction bases numbered 9, after V lost 6 bases and J lost 7 bases. The CDR3 sequence is 14 residues long. The CDR3 spells CASRGLGGGNEQFF. The CDR3 region has the DNA TGCGCCAGCAGAGGACTGGGGGGAGGGAATGAGCAGTTCTTC.

This chain joins TRBV7-9 and TRBJ2-5, with 11 bases lining up with TRBD2. Germline V gene sequence: CDR1 SEHNR, CDR2 FQNEAQ (reference sequence). V shed 4 bases, J shed 11 bases, and the junction held 3 bases outside the gene matches. This CDR3 contains 12 residues. Written as DNA, the CDR3 is TGTGCCAGCAGCTCGGGACTAGCGGAGCAGTACTTC. This codes for CASSSGLAEQYF.

The table lists this clonotype with many counts. The chain is built from TRBV20-1 and TRBJ2-7; TRBD1 matches 8 bases. V lost 3 bases, J lost 3 bases, and 1 base stayed unmatched. The CDR3 is made up of 12 amino acids. Germline values: CDR1 DFQATT, CDR2 SNEGSKA (reference sequence). DNA for the CDR3: TGCAGTGCTAGCGACAGGGGCTACGAGCAGTACTTC. Residues: CSASDRGYEQYF.

V is TRBV20-1 and J is TRBJ2-2, with D maybe TRBD1 (6 bases). This CDR3 comprises 16 residues. Germline V lookup: CDR1 DFQATT, CDR2 SNEGSKA (reference sequence). V gave up 0 bases and J gave up 0 bases, with 11 bases separating them. The CDR3 DNA reads as TGCAGTGCTAGAGATGGCGAGGGGGCGAACACCGGGGAGCTGTTTTTT. Protein sequence: CSARDGEGANTGELFF.

The V and J genes are TRBV7-6 and TRBJ1-5; no clear D gene. Germline loops: CDR1 SGHVS, CDR2 FNYEAQ. Trimming cost V 5 bases and J 0 bases, with 17 bases left between them. The CDR3 consists of 17 residues. The CDR3 sequence: CASSKERAAYSNQPQHF. The CDR3 nucleotides read TGTGCCAGCAGCAAAGAGAGGGCGGCGTATAGCAATCAGCCCCAGCATTTT.

This clonotype was recorded once. The chain joins TRBV9 to TRBJ2-1; possible D gene TRBD2, 7 bases. Germline assignment: CDR1 SGDLS and CDR2 YYNGEE. This CDR3 is built from 12 residues. Trimming took off 4 bases at V and 13 bases at J, with 15 bases between the two ends. The CDR3 sequence: CASSSIRGGQFF. In DNA form, the CDR3 reads TGTGCCAGCAGCTCAATTAGGGGGGGACAGTTCTTC.

This clonotype was recorded many times. The rearrangement joins TRBV27 to TRBJ1-2; a possible D gene is TRBD1 (6 bases). V lost 3 bases, J lost 0 bases, and 8 bases lay in between. Germline loops: CDR1 MNHEY, CDR2 SMNVEV (reference sequence). The CDR3 length is 14 residues. The CDR3, as DNA: TGTGCCAGCAGTTTGGCAGGGGCTAACTATGGCTACACCTTC. Amino acids: CASSLAGANYGYTF.

The rearrangement joins TRBV20-1 to TRBJ2-5, with TRBD2 identical over 9 bases. This CDR3 spans 14 amino acids. Trimming removed 3 bases from V and 4 bases from J; junction bases left unmatched: 6. CDR1 is DFQATT and CDR2 is SNEGSKA in the germline V gene (reference sequence). The CDR3 sequence is CSARRGGPPETQYF. The CDR3 DNA reads TGCAGTGCTAGGCGGGGGGGCCCCCCAGAGACCCAGTACTTC.

The chain joins TRBV28 to TRBJ1-2; maybe TRBD1 (5 bases). V lost 6 bases and J 2 bases, leaving 16 bases between the germline ends. The CDR3 length is 15 residues. In germline, CDR1 is MDHEN, CDR2 SYDVKM. CDR3 DNA sequence: TGTGCCAGCAGCGCCCCGGGACCAAAAAACTATGGCTACACCTTC. It encodes CASSAPGPKNYGYTF.

This clonotype has only a few counts. The chain employs TRBV20-1 and TRBJ2-3; TRBD2 aligns across 9 bases. Per germline, CDR1 DFQATT and CDR2 SNEGSKA (reference sequence). The CDR3 has 15 amino acids. Losses at the gene ends were 0 bases for V and 0 bases for J; bases not matched to a gene: 1. This CDR3 reads CSARELAGSTDTQYF. The CDR3 coding sequence is TGCAGTGCTAGAGAGCTAGCGGGGAGCACAGATACGCAGTATTTT.

The CDR3 is CASSEGWTGIYEQYF. CDR3 DNA: TGTGCCAGCAGTGAAGGTTGGACGGGAATCTACGAGCAGTACTTC. V is TRBV6-1 and J is TRBJ2-7, with TRBD2 as a possible D gene (5 bases). CDR1 is MNHNS, CDR2 SASEGT, per germline. The CDR3 contains 15 residues. V shed 1 base and J shed 3 bases, with 13 bases lying between them.

This clonotype was seen repeatedly, ten times or more. The CDR3 nucleotides are TGCAGTGCTAGATCGGGACACAACGAGCAGTACTTC. Amino acid sequence: CSARSGHNEQYF. The chain links TRBV20-1 to TRBJ2-7, with D perhaps TRBD1 (6 bases). The CDR3 runs to 12 residues. Germline-derived CDR1 and CDR2 are DFQATT and SNEGSKA (reference sequence). Trimming left V 2 bases short and J 5 bases short, with 10 bases between.

The CDR3 DNA sequence: TGTGCCAGCAGCCACGGGGGGACTAGCGGCTACAATGAGCAGTTCTTC. It yields the protein CASSHGGTSGYNEQFF. This chain connects TRBV4-2 to TRBJ2-1; 11 nucleotides align to TRBD2. This CDR3 is built from 16 residues. Germline assignment: CDR1 LGHNA and CDR2 YNFKEQ. Trimming at V came to 3 bases and at J to 3 bases, leaving 4 bases not matched to a gene.